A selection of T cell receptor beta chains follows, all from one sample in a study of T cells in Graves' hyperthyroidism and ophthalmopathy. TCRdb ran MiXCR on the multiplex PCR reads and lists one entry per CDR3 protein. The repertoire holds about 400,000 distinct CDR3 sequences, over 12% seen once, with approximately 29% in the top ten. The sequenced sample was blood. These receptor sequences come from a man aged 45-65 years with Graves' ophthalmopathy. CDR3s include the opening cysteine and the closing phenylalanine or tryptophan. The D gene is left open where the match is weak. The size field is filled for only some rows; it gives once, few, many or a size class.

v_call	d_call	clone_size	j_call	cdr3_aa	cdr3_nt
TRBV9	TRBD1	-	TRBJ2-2	CASSPTTTNRGTGELFF	TGTGCCAGCAGCCCGACGACAACTAACAGGGGCACCGGGGAGCTGTTTTTT
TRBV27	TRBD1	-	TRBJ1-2	CASSHTGGAYGYTF	TGTGCCAGCAGCCATACAGGGGGTGCGTATGGCTACACCTTC
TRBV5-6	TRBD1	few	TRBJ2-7	CASSELGQGDYEQYF	TGTGCCAGCAGCGAGTTGGGACAGGGGGATTACGAGCAGTACTTC
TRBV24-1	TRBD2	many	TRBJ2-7	CATSDLRSGSNEQYF	TGTGCCACCAGTGATTTGCGTAGCGGGAGCAACGAGCAGTACTTC
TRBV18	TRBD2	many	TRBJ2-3	CASSKGLAGESDTQYF	TGTGCCAGCTCAAAAGGACTAGCGGGAGAGTCAGATACGCAGTATTTT
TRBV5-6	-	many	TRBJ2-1	CASSLLTTDYNEQFF	TGTGCCAGCAGCTTGCTCACTACCGATTACAATGAGCAGTTCTTC
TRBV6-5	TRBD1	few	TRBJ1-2	CASSHSGTEPNYGYTF	TGTGCCAGCAGTCACTCGGGGACAGAACCTAACTATGGCTACACCTTC
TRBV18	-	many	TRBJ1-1	CASSSRGARTEAFF	TGTGCCAGCTCATCCCGAGGGGCGAGGACTGAAGCTTTCTTT
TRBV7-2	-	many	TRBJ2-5	CASSRGSYGETQYF	TGTGCCAGCAGCCGTGGAAGCTATGGAGAGACCCAGTACTTC
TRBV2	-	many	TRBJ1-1	CASLVAPGPTEAFF	TGTGCCAGCTTGGTGGCCCCGGGCCCCACTGAAGCTTTCTTT
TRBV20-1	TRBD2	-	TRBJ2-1	CSAGGAGGPSEQFF	TGCAGTGCTGGGGGGGCGGGAGGGCCGAGTGAGCAGTTCTTC
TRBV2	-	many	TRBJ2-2	CASRALRGRTGELFF	TGTGCCAGCAGAGCCCTCAGGGGTCGGACCGGGGAGCTGTTTTTT
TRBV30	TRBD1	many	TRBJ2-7	CAWSGGQGLPYEQYF	TGTGCCTGGAGTGGGGGACAGGGGTTACCCTACGAGCAGTACTTC
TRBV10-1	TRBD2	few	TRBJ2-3	CASSDWGLAGISAQYF	TGCGCCAGCAGTGACTGGGGACTAGCGGGAATTAGTGCGCAGTATTTT
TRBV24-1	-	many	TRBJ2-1	CATSDADYNEQFF	TGTGCCACCAGTGATGCGGACTACAATGAGCAGTTCTTC
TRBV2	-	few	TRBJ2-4	CASTGEQKNIQYF	TGTGCCAGCACAGGGGAACAGAAAAACATTCAGTACTTC
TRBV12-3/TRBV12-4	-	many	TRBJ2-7	CASSSGPTAYEQYF	TGTGCCAGCAGTTCGGGACCCACAGCCTACGAGCAGTACTTC
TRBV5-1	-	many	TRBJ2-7	CASSFNQDYYEQYF	TGCGCCAGCAGCTTCAACCAGGACTACTACGAGCAGTACTTC
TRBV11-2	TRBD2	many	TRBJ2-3	CASSFTSGRIGTDTQYF	TGTGCCAGCAGCTTCACTAGCGGGAGAATCGGCACAGATACGCAGTATTTT
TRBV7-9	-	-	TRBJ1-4	CASSPGEGNEKLFF	TGTGCCAGCAGCCCAGGGGAGGGGAATGAAAAACTGTTTTTT
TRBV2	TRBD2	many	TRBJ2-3	CASSAAAGTSVNQLADTQYF	TGTGCCAGCAGCGCCGCCGCTGGGACTAGCGTAAATCAACTAGCAGATACGCAGTATTTT
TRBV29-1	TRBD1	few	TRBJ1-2	CSVAPQGESNYGYTF	TGCAGCGTTGCACCCCAGGGGGAGTCTAACTATGGCTACACCTTC
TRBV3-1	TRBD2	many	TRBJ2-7	CASSQGLADEQYF	TGTGCCAGCAGCCAGGGACTAGCTGACGAGCAGTACTTC
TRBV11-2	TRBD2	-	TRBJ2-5	CASRGTSGRDFQTQYF	TGTGCCAGCAGGGGGACTAGCGGGAGGGACTTTCAGACCCAGTACTTC
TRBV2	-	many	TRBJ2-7	CASSITIYEQYF	TGTGCCAGCAGTATTACAATATACGAGCAGTACTTC
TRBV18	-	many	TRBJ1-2	CASSPPTGNYGYTF	TGTGCCAGCTCACCACCCACCGGGAACTATGGCTACACCTTC
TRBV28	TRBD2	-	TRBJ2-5	CASSSGGRKETQYF	TGTGCCAGCAGTTCCGGCGGGAGGAAAGAGACCCAGTACTTC
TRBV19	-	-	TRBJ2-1	CASSPGLLLDEQFF	TGTGCCAGTAGTCCGGGACTCCTTTTGGATGAGCAGTTCTTC
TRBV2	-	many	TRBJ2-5	CASSFESGEGETQYF	TGTGCCAGCAGTTTCGAGTCGGGAGAGGGGGAGACCCAGTACTTC
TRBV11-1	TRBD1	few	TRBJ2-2	CASSSGTGSGELFF	TGTGCCAGCAGCTCCGGGACAGGGTCCGGGGAGCTGTTTTTT
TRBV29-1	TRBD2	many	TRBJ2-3	CSVDFGLAGGGTQYF	TGCAGCGTTGACTTCGGGCTAGCGGGAGGTGGTACGCAGTATTTT
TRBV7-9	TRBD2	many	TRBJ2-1	CASSLSGLAGWSSYNEQFF	TGTGCCAGCAGTTTATCCGGACTAGCGGGATGGAGCTCCTACAATGAGCAGTTCTTC
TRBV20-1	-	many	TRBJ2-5	CSARARAGETQYF	TGCAGTGCTAGAGCGAGGGCCGGAGAGACCCAGTACTTC
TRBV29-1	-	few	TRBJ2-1	CSVESYNEQFF	TGCAGCGTTGAATCATACAATGAGCAGTTCTTC
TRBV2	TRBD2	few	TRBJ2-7	CASSERSGSLYEQYF	TGTGCCAGCAGTGAGCGTAGCGGGAGTCTGTACGAGCAGTACTTC
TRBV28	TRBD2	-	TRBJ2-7	CASRKRESSEQYF	TGTGCCAGCAGGAAGCGGGAGAGTTCCGAGCAGTACTTC
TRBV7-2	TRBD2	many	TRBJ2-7	CASSLRTSDYEQYF	TGTGCCAGCAGCCTCCGGACTAGCGACTACGAGCAGTACTTC
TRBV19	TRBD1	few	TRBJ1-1	CASSMLDRFIVEAFF	TGTGCCAGTAGTATGCTGGACAGGTTTATTGTTGAAGCTTTCTTT
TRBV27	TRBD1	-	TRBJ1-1	CASSYEQGAVTEAFF	TGTGCCAGCAGTTATGAACAGGGGGCTGTGACTGAAGCTTTCTTT
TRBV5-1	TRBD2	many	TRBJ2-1	CASSLLASGSPDNEQFF	TGCGCCAGCAGCTTGTTGGCTAGCGGGAGTCCAGACAATGAGCAGTTCTTC
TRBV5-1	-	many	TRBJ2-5	CASSLVGGNSLETQYF	TGCGCCAGCAGCTTGGTTGGCGGGAACTCTTTGGAGACCCAGTACTTC
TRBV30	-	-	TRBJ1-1	CAWSVLGAFF	TGTGCCTGGAGTGTTCTCGGTGCTTTCTTT
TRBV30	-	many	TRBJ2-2	CAWGVAGELFF	TGTGCCTGGGGGGTAGCCGGGGAGCTGTTTTTT
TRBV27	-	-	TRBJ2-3	CASTVSSTDTQYF	TGTGCCAGCACGGTGTCTAGCACAGATACGCAGTATTTT
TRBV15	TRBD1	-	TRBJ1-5	CATSRQGGNQPQHF	TGTGCCACCAGCAGACAGGGGGGAAATCAGCCCCAGCATTTT
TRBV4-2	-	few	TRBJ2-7	CASSQDGSREQYF	TGTGCCAGCAGCCAAGACGGGTCTCGCGAGCAGTACTTC